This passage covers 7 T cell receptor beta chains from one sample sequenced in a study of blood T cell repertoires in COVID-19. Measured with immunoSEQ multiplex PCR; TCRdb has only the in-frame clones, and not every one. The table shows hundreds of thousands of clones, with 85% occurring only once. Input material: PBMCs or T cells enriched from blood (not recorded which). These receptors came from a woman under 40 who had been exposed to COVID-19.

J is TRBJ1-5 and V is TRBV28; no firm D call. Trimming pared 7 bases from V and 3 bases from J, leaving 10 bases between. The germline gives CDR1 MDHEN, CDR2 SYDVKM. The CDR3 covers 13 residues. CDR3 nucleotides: TGTGCCAGCAAGGAACAGATCAATCAGCCCCAGCATTTT. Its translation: CASKEQINQPQHF.

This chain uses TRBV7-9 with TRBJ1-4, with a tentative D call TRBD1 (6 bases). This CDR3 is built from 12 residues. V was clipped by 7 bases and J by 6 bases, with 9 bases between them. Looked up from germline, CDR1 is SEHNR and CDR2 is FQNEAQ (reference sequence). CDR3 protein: CASKGDDEKLFF. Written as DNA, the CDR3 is TGTGCCAGCAAGGGGGATGATGAAAAACTGTTTTTT.

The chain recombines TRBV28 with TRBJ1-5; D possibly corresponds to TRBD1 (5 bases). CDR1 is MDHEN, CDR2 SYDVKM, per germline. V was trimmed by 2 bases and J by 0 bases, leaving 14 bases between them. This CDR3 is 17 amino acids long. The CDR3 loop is CASSLQGWGYSNQPQHF. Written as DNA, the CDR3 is TGTGCCAGCAGTTTACAGGGTTGGGGTTATAGCAATCAGCCCCAGCATTTT.

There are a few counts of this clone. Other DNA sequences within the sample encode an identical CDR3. DNA of the CDR3: TGTGCCAGCAGTTCCGGCACAGATACGCAGTATTTT. Protein: CASSSGTDTQYF. The V gene is TRBV27, the J gene TRBJ2-3; no clear D gene. CDR3 length: 12 residues. Germline V gene sequence: CDR1 MNHEY, CDR2 SMNVEV (reference sequence). The V gene lost 4 bases and the J gene lost 1 base, with 3 bases spanning the gap.

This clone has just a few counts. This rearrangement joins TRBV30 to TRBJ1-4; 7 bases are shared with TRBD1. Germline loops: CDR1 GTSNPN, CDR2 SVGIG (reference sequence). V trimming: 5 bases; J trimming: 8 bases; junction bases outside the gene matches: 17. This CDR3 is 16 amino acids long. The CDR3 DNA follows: TGTGCCTGGGCAGAGGGGGCCGGGAATCGGGTGGAAAAACTGTTTTTT. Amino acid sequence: CAWAEGAGNRVEKLFF.

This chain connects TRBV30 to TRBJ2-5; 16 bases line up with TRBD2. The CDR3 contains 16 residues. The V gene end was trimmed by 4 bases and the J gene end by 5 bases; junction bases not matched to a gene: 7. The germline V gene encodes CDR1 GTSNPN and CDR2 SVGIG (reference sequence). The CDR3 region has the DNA TGTGCCTGGACTGACGGGACTAGCGGGAGGGGGGAGACCCAGTACTTC. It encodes CAWTDGTSGRGETQYF.

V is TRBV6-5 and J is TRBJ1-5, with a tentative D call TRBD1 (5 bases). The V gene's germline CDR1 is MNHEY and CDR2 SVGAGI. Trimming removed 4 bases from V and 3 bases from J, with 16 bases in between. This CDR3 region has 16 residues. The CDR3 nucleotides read TGTGCCAGCAGTTCCCGCTCCGGGACTGACAATCAGCCCCAGCATTTT. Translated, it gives CASSSRSGTDNQPQHF.